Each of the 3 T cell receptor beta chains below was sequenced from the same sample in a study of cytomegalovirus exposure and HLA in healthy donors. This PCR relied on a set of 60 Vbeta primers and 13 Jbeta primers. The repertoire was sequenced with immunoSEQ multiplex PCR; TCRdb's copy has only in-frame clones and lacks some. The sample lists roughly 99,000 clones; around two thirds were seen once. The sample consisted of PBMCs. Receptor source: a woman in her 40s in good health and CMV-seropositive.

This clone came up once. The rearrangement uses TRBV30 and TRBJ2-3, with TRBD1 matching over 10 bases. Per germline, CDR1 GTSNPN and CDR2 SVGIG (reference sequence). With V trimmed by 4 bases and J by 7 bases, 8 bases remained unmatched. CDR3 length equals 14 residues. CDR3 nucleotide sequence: TGTGCCTGGATTACGGGACAGGGGAGGCATACGCAGTATTTT. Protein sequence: CAWITGQGRHTQYF.

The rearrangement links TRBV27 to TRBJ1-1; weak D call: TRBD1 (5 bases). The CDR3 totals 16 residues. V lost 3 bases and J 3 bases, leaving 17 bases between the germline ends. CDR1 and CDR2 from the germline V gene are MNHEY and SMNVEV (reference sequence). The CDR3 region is CASSLEKGRLDTEAFF. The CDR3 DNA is TGTGCCAGCAGTTTGGAGAAGGGGCGCCTAGACACTGAAGCTTTCTTT.

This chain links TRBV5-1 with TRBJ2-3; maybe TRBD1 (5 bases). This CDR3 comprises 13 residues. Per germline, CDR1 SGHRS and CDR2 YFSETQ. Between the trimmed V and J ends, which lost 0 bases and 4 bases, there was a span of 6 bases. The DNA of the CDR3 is TGCGCCAGCAGCTTGGTAGGGGCAGATACGCAGTATTTT. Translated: CASSLVGADTQYF.